What follows are 8 T cell receptor beta chains derived from one specimen sequenced in a study of a mutant IDH1 vaccine in newly diagnosed glioma. Time point specified: week 5, during vaccination. Vaccination used 300 ug of mutant IDH1 20-mer peptide per dose, with topical imiquimod. For these TCRs, the target antigens are not known. Assay: immunoSEQ multiplex PCR; the TCRdb copy retains only in-frame clones and omits some. The sample gives some 51,000 clones, more than 70% of which show up once; roughly 5.2% is in the top ten. This specimen was PBMCs, taken from a glioma patient whose treatment included an IDH1 peptide vaccine. The receptors derive from a man aged 50 to 60 with glioma.

The sample holds a few counts of this clone. The J gene is TRBJ2-1, the V gene TRBV4-1, with TRBD1 as a possible D gene (6 bases). The CDR3 extends over 14 amino acids. Germline lookup yields CDR1 MGHRA and CDR2 YSYEKL. V was pared by 4 bases and J by 4 bases, with 11 bases between. The CDR3 is CASSLTTGYNEQFF. CDR3 bases: TGCGCCAGCAGCCTTACGACAGGATACAATGAGCAGTTCTTC.

The rearrangement joins TRBV5-1 to TRBJ1-1; D remains unclear. This CDR3 is built from 16 residues. The ends were cut back, 0 bases at V and 1 base at J, with 13 bases in the middle. The germline V gene encodes CDR1 SGHRS and CDR2 YFSETQ. The CDR3: CASSLVGGRGNTEAFF. The DNA of the CDR3 is TGCGCCAGCAGCTTGGTTGGCGGACGGGGGAACACTGAAGCTTTCTTT. The full variable domain, rest sourced from reference TRBV5-1 and TRBJ1-1, is KAGVTQTPRYLIKTRGQQVTLSCSPISGHRSVSWYQQTPGQGLQFLFEYFSETQRNKGNFPGRFSGRQFSNSRSEMNVSTLELGDSALYLCASSLVGGRGNTEAFFGQGTRLTVV.

This clone is labeled medium-sized. The chain links TRBV7-9 to TRBJ2-7; D remains ambiguous. Trimming stripped 1 base from V and 6 bases from J, with 4 bases between. The CDR3 covers 11 residues. Germline CDR1 reads SEHNR; CDR2 reads FQNEAQ (reference sequence). The CDR3 bases are TGTGCCAGCAGCTTAGGAGCCGAGCAGTACTTC. Translation gives CASSLGAEQYF.

Written as DNA, the CDR3 is TGTGCCATCAGTGACAAGGCAGGGGGCCTCGGCTACACCTTC. This codes for CAISDKAGGLGYTF. The chain has TRBV10-3 and TRBJ1-2, with 8 bases aligning to TRBD1. Losses at the gene ends were 3 bases for V and 8 bases for J; bases not matched to a gene: 8. CDR3 length: 14 amino acids. Looked up from germline, CDR1 is ENHRY and CDR2 is SYGVKD.

This clone was counted once. The genes are TRBV19 and TRBJ1-1; no definite D call. Between the trimmed V and J ends, which lost 2 bases and 6 bases, there was a span of 10 bases. CDR3 length equals 13 residues. The germline gives CDR1 LNHDA, CDR2 SQIVND (reference sequence). Here the CDR3 DNA reads TGTGCCAGTAGTATAAGCAGCATCCCTGAAGCTTTCTTT. The encoded protein is CASSISSIPEAFF. Looking up the rest from reference TRBV19 and TRBJ1-1 gives the full variable domain: DGGITQSPKYLFRKEGQNVTLSCEQNLNHDAMYWYRQDPGQGLRLIYYSQIVNDFQKGDIAEGYSVSREKKESFPLTVTSAQKNPTAFYLCASSISSIPEAFFGQGTRLTVV.

The chain uses TRBV19 and TRBJ1-1; 7 bases align to TRBD1. The CDR3 contains 14 residues. The ends lost 6 bases at V and 4 bases at J; junction bases unmatched: 8. Per germline, CDR1 LNHDA and CDR2 SQIVND (reference sequence). In DNA, the CDR3 is TGTGCCAGTAGCAAGACAGGGTTGAGCACTGAAGCTTTCTTT. This encodes CASSKTGLSTEAFF. Full variable domain (missing parts from reference TRBV19 and TRBJ1-1): DGGITQSPKYLFRKEGQNVTLSCEQNLNHDAMYWYRQDPGQGLRLIYYSQIVNDFQKGDIAEGYSVSREKKESFPLTVTSAQKNPTAFYLCASSKTGLSTEAFFGQGTRLTVV.

The V call is TRBV6-5, the J call TRBJ2-3, with D uncertain. The germline V gene encodes CDR1 MNHEY and CDR2 SVGAGI. Trimming took off 7 bases at V and 3 bases at J, with 11 bases between the two ends. CDR3 size: 13 residues. The CDR3 reads CASKRDSTDTQYF. In DNA, the CDR3 is TGTGCCAGCAAAAGGGATTCAACAGATACGCAGTATTTT.

The chain joins TRBV5-5 to TRBJ2-2, with 7 nucleotides matching TRBD2. CDR3 length equals 15 residues. Trimming removed 3 bases from V and 2 bases from J; junction bases left unmatched: 4. Per the germline V gene, CDR1 is SGHKS and CDR2 is YYEKEE (reference sequence). CDR3: CASSSGLLNTGELFF. CDR3 nucleotides: TGTGCCAGCAGCTCGGGACTACTCAACACCGGGGAGCTGTTTTTT. Based on the CDR3 plus reference TRBV5-5 and TRBJ2-2, the full variable domain is DAGVTQSPTHLIKTRGQQVTLRCSPISGHKSVSWYQQVLGQGPQFIFQYYEKEERGRGNFPDRFSARQFPNYSSELNVNALLLGDSALYLCASSSGLLNTGELFFGEGSRLTVL.